This T cell receptor beta chain was found in a study of brain T cells in children with intractable seizures. Clones were read by immunoSEQ multiplex PCR, and TCRdb kept only the in-frame ones, dropping some. The table records under 45,000 clones, more than 80% of them present only once. Patients received at least one anti-epileptic drug before surgery. Trimming took 0 bases from V and 6 from J, leaving 3 bases between them. The CDR3 contains 11 residues. Germline CDR1 SGHAT, CDR2 FQNNGV. The J gene is TRBJ2-7, the V gene TRBV11-2; D unclear. The source material was peripheral blood, sampled at surgery. The clonotype was recovered from a girl aged 2-10 years with tuberous sclerosis and intractable seizures. The CDR3 bases are TGTGCCAGCAGCTTAGATCTCGAGCAGTACTTC. Encoded protein: CASSLDLEQYF.